This T cell receptor (beta chain) was captured in a study of a mutant IDH1 vaccine in newly diagnosed glioma. Background on the study: Beforehand, treatment had been radiotherapy, temozolomide, or both; the majority received both.

V lost 10 bases, J lost 1 base, and 14 bases lay in between. From germline, CDR1 is MNHEY and CDR2 SMNVEV (reference sequence). This CDR3 region has 13 residues. Time point defined: baseline, week 1 (first vaccination visit). The treatment here: pre-vaccination baseline after standard-of-care therapy. Sequencing was performed with immunoSEQ multiplex PCR; in TCRdb, only in-frame clones are kept and a portion is missing. Among fewer than 50,000 clones listed, roughly 90% were seen once. J is TRBJ2-7 and V is TRBV27; D possibly corresponds to TRBD2 (5 bases). The sample consisted of PBMCs, taken from a glioma patient treated with radiotherapy, temozolomide or both. The sequence came from a man aged 18-30 years with glioma. The chain's CDR3 is CATRAEWSYEQYF. Here the CDR3 DNA reads TGTGCCACCCGAGCGGAGTGGTCCTACGAGCAGTACTTC.